This TCR beta chain was captured by sequencing in a study of CD4 and CD8 cells across lung adenocarcinoma regions. TCRdb passed the PCR reads through MiXCR, listing each CDR3 protein once. The data contain approximately 9,100 distinct CDR3 sequences, 51% of them singletons. The sample holds a few counts of this clonotype. A much larger clone differs by one base, so this may be a read error. Source material: CD4+ T cells from the margin of a lung tumor. The clonotype comes from a male donor with lung adenocarcinoma. The CD4 and CD8 labels of this study may be unreliable.

The CDR3 loop is CASSNSGGLVNEQYF. The CDR3 DNA follows: TGTGCCAGCAGCAATAGCGGGGGGCTCGTCAATGAGCAGTACTTC. The J gene is TRBJ2-4, the V gene TRBV7-2; the match to TRBD2 covers 10 bases. The V and J ends lost 5 bases and 13 bases, in that order; junction bases with no gene match: 14. The length of the CDR3 is 15 residues. Germline V gene lookup returns CDR1 SGHTA and CDR2 FQGNSA.